Presented here are 5 T cell receptor beta chains from one specimen sequenced in a study of PD-L1 blockade in urothelial cancer. The protocol was immunoSEQ multiplex PCR, while the TCRdb copy is restricted to in-frame clones and leaves out a portion. The profile covers about 74,000 clones, with around 80% appearing a single time and roughly 4.5% taken by the ten largest. Sequenced here: PBMCs, sampled around atezolizumab (anti-PD-L1) treatment. These receptors were obtained from a man aged 65 to 85 with urothelial cancer.

The rearrangement joins TRBV9 to TRBJ1-2; TRBD1 agrees at 7 bases. This CDR3 is built from 17 residues. Germline V lookup: CDR1 SGDLS, CDR2 YYNGEE. V shed 4 bases and J 7 bases; nucleotides not matched to a gene: 19. The CDR3 DNA reads as TGTGCCAGCAGCCAAGATCCCCAGGGGGGACCCATTCGTGGCTACACCTTC. This sequence encodes CASSQDPQGGPIRGYTF.

The chain employs TRBV28 and TRBJ1-5; D is uncertain. This CDR3 region has 14 residues. CDR1 is MDHEN, CDR2 SYDVKM, per germline. The V and J ends lost 6 bases and 4 bases respectively, with 13 bases between them. CDR3 region: CASRVQVLNQPQHF. The CDR3 bases are TGTGCCAGCAGAGTTCAGGTGCTAAATCAGCCCCAGCATTTT.

The chain uses TRBV11-2 and TRBJ2-7; TRBD2 is a possible D gene (6 bases). The germline V gene encodes CDR1 SGHAT and CDR2 FQNNGV. CDR3 length equals 14 residues. V lost 1 base to trimming and J lost 6 bases, with 13 bases between them. Here the CDR3 DNA reads TGTGCCAGCAGCTTAGCGGGAGAACGGGTCGAGCAGTACTTC. Its protein is CASSLAGERVEQYF.

The chain employs TRBV5-1 and TRBJ2-2; TRBD2 agrees at 7 bases. Germline V CDR1 and CDR2: SGHRS, YFSETQ. V gave up 4 bases and J gave up 2 bases; unmatched junction bases: 5. The CDR3 extends over 15 amino acids. CDR3 protein: CASSPREVNTGELFF. The DNA for the CDR3 is TGCGCCAGCAGCCCTCGGGAGGTCAACACCGGGGAGCTGTTTTTT.

J is TRBJ2-1 and V is TRBV9; 14 nucleotides align to TRBD2. Germline assignment: CDR1 SGDLS and CDR2 YYNGEE. The CDR3 consists of 19 residues. The J segment lost 1 base and the V segment lost 0 bases, leaving 6 bases of the junction unmatched. The CDR3 is CASSVEGLAGGRSYNEQFF. In nucleotides, the CDR3 is TGTGCCAGCAGCGTAGAAGGACTAGCGGGGGGACGATCCTACAATGAGCAGTTCTTC.